This T cell receptor beta chain stems from a study of persistence of HIV-infected CD4 T cells. About the study: Donors had been on suppressive ART for a median of roughly eight years. Anti-CD3/anti-CD28 stimulation activated a higher proportion of cells than antigen stimulation, with lower memory fraction.

The CDR3 spans 15 residues. Germline V gene sequence: CDR1 SGHDN, CDR2 FVKESK. Trimming shortened V by 4 bases and J by 0 bases, and 11 bases separated the two germline ends. The immunoSEQ assay was version 4, run in survey mode. Method: immunoSEQ multiplex PCR; TCRdb's copy keeps in-frame clones and lacks some. The sample gives about 43,000 clones, 80% to 90% of which show up once; approximately 0.97% is in the top ten. Note on this clone: Its target is not known.

This nonspecific control used anti-CD3/anti-CD28 bead stimulation of CD4+ T cells. Sorting selected CD4+ T cells upregulating both CD40 ligand and CD69. Adults with HIV-1 started suppressive ART while chronically infected. Donors had undetectable plasma HIV-1 RNA, under 50 copies/mL, for 4+ years. Here the sequenced sample was CD4+ T cells sorted from PBMCs after roughly 19-hour stimulation, taken from a patient who received antiretroviral therapy. The clonotype was recovered from an adult man with HIV who was CMV-seropositive. V and J are TRBV14 and TRBJ2-3; D may be TRBD2 (6 bases). The CDR3 is CASSPRGGSTDTQYF. CDR3 nucleotide sequence: TGTGCCAGCAGCCCCCGTGGAGGGAGCACAGATACGCAGTATTTT.